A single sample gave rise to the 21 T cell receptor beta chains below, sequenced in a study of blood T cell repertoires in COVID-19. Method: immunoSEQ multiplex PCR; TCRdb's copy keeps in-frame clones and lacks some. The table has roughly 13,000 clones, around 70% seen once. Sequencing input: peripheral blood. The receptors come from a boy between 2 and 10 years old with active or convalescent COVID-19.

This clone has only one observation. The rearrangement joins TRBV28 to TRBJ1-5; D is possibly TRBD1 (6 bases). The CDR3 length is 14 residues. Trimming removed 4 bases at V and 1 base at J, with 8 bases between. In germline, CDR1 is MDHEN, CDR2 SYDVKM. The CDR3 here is CASSSGGSNQPQHF. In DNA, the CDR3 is TGTGCCAGCAGTTCTGGGGGCAGCAATCAGCCCCAGCATTTT.

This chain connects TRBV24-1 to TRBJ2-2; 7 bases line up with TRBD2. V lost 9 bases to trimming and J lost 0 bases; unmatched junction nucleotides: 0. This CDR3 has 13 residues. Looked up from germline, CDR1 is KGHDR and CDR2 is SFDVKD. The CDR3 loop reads CATGTTNTGELFF. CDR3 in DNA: TGTGCCACCGGGACTACGAACACCGGGGAGCTGTTTTTT.

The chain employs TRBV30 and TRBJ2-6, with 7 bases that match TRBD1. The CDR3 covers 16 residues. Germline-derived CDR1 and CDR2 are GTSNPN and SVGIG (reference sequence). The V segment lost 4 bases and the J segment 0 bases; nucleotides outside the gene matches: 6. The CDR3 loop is CAWMKGAFSGANVLTF. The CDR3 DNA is TGTGCCTGGATGAAGGGGGCATTCTCTGGGGCCAACGTCCTGACTTTC.

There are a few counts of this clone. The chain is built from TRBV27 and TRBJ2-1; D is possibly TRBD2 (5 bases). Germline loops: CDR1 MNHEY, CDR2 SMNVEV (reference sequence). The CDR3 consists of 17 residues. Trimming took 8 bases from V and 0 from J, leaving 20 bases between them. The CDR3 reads CASFPGRGTSSYNEQFF. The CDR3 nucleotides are TGTGCCAGCTTTCCTGGGAGAGGTACGAGCTCCTACAATGAGCAGTTCTTC.

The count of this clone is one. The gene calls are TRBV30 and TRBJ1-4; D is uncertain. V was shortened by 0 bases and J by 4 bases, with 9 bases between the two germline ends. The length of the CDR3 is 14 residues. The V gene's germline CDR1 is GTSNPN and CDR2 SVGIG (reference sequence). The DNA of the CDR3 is TGTGCCTGGAGTGTACGGACTTGTAATGAAAAACTGTTTTTT. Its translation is CAWSVRTCNEKLFF.

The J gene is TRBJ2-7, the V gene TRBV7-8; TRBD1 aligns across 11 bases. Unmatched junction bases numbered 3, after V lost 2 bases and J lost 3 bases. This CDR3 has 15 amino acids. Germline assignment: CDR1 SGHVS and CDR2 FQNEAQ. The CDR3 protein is CASSLMGTGGYEQYF. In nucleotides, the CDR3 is TGTGCCAGCAGCTTAATGGGGACAGGGGGCTACGAGCAGTACTTC.

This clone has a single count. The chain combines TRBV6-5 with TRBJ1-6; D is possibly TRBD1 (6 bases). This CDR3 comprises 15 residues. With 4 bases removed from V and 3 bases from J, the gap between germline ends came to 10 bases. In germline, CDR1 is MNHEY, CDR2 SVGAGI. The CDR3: CASSFRDNYNSPLHF. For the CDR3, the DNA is TGTGCCAGCAGTTTCCGGGACAACTATAATTCACCCCTCCACTTT.

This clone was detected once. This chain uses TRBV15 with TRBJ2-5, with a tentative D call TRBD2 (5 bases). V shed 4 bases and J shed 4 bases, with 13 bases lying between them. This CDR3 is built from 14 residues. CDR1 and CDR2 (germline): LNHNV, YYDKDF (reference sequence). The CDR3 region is CATSTRGGGETQYF. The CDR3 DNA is TGTGCCACCAGCACCCGCGGAGGAGGAGAGACCCAGTACTTC.

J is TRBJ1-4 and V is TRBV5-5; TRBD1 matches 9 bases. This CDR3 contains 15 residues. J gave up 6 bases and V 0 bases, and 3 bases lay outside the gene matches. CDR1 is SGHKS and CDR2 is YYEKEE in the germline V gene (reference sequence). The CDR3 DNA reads TGTGCCAGCAGCTTGGCCGGGACAGGGCATGAAAAACTGTTTTTT. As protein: CASSLAGTGHEKLFF.

CDR3 sequence: CAWSVQAEDTQYF. The CDR3 DNA reads as TGTGCCTGGAGTGTACAGGCGGAGGATACGCAGTATTTT. J is TRBJ2-3 and V is TRBV30; tentative D call: TRBD1 (5 bases). Germline CDR1 reads GTSNPN; CDR2 reads SVGIG (reference sequence). The V and J ends lost 0 bases and 6 bases respectively, with 10 bases between them. The CDR3 contains 13 residues. The entire variable domain, with the rest obtained from reference TRBV30 and TRBJ2-3, is as follows: SQTIHQWPATLVQPVGSPLSLECTVEGTSNPNLYWYRQAAGRGLQLLFYSVGIGQISSEVPQNLSASRPQDRQFILSSKKLLLSDSGFYLCAWSVQAEDTQYFGPGTRLTVL.

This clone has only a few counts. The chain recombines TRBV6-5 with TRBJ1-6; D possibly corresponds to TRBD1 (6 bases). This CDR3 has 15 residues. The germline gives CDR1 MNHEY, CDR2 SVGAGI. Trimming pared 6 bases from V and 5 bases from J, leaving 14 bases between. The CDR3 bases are TGTGCCAGCAGCCCCCCGACAGGAAATAATTCACCCCTCCACTTT. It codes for CASSPPTGNNSPLHF.

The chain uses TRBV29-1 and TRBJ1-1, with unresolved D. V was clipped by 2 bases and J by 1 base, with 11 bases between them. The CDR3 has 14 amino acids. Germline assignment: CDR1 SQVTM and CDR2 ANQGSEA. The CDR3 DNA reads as TGCAGCGTTGAATGGGCAGACGCGAACACTGAAGCTTTCTTT. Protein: CSVEWADANTEAFF.

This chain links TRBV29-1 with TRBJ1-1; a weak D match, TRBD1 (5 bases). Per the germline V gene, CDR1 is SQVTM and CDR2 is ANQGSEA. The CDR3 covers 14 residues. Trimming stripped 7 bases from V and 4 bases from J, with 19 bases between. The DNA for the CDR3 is TGCAGCGCCAAATCGCGGGGGAGGACCACTGAAGCTTTCTTT. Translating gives CSAKSRGRTTEAFF.

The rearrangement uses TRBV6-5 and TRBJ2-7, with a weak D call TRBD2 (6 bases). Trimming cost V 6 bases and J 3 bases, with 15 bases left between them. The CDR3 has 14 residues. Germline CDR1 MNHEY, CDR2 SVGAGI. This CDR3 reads CASSHSGPIYEQYF. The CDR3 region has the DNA TGTGCCAGCAGCCACAGCGGGCCAATCTACGAGCAGTACTTC.

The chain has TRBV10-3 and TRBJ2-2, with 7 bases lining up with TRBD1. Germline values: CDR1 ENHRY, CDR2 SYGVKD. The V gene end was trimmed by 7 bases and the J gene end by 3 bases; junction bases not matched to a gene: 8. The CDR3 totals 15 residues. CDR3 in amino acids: CAIKGAGVDTGELFF. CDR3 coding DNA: TGTGCCATCAAGGGGGCAGGGGTGGACACCGGGGAGCTGTTTTTT.

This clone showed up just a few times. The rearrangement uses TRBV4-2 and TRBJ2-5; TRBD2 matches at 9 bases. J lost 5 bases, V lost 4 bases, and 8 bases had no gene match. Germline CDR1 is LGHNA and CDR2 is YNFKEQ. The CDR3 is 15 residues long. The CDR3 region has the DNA TGTGCCAGCAGCCGGGGTAGCGGGGGAGGTGAGACCCAGTACTTC. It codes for CASSRGSGGGETQYF.

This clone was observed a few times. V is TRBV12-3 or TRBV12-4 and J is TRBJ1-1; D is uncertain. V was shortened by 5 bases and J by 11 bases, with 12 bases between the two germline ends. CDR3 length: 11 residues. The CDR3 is CASSGRVAAFF. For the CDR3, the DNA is TGTGCCAGCAGTGGTAGGGTAGCGGCTTTCTTT.

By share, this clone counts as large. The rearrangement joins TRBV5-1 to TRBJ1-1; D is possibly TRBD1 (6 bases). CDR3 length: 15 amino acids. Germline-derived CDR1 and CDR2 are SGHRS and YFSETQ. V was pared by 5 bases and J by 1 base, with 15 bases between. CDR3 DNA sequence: TGCGCCAGCAGGGCAGGGACATTTTCGAACACTGAAGCTTTCTTT. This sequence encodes CASRAGTFSNTEAFF. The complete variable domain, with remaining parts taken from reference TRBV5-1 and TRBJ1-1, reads KAGVTQTPRYLIKTRGQQVTLSCSPISGHRSVSWYQQTPGQGLQFLFEYFSETQRNKGNFPGRFSGRQFSNSRSEMNVSTLELGDSALYLCASRAGTFSNTEAFFGQGTRLTVV.

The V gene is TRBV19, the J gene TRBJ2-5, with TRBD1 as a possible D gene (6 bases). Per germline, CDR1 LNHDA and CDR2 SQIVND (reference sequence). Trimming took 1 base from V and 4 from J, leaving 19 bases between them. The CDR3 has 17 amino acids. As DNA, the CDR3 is TGTGCCAGTAGTATAGGGACAGCCGGAGGTTTTGCAGAGACCCAGTACTTC. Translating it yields CASSIGTAGGFAETQYF.

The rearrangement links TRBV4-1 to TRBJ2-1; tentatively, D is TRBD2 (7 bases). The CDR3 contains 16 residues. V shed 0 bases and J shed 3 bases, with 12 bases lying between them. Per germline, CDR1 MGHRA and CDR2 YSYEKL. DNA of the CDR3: TGCGCCAGCAGCCAAGAAGGGGGGGGCATCTACAATGAGCAGTTCTTC. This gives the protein CASSQEGGGIYNEQFF.

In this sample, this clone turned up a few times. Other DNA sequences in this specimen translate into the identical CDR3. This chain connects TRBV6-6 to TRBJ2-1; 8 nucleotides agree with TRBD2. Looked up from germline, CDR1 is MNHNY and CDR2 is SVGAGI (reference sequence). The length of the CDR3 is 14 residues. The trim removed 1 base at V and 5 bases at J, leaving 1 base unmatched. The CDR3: CASSYLAGNNEQFF. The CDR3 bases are TGTGCCAGCAGTTACTTAGCGGGAAACAATGAGCAGTTCTTC.